This record covers a single T cell receptor beta chain. Its antigen is unknown. Nothing much larger sits one base from this clone, and base qualities are not available. This sample was taken from a study of cytomegalovirus exposure and HLA in healthy donors (dated by TCRdb to the late 2010s). As for the study more broadly: An earlier analysis of approximately 640 of the donors reported more than 250 Gb of sequence data and roughly 100 million unique TCR beta sequences from roughly 200 million T cells. An early release covering roughly 580 HLA-typed donors comprised approximately 290 gigabases of sequencing data and 65 million to 100 million unique TCR sequences. In addition to the first cohort of around 670 subjects, a separate validation cohort of approximately 120 different subjects was used. A later analysis re-examined previously published TCR beta repertoires from over 500 donors and added high-resolution HLA genotyping to investigate patterns of TCR occurrence. The study profiled the T cell repertoires of about 720 subjects by immunosequencing and related them to cytomegalovirus serostatus. Donor age, sex, ethnicity and CMV serostatus were compiled alongside the repertoire data. The study combined high-throughput TCR immunosequencing, statistical association of individual TCRs with disease status, and machine learning to predict cytomegalovirus infection status. Among approximately 370 genotyped donors of the cohort, an average of approximately 220,000 unique TCR beta nucleotide sequences was sequenced per donor, of which about 18% were non-productive. Several DR-DQ haplotypes were handled as single units for association and clustering because linkage in the cohort was strong. Every repertoire in the discovery cohort had been generated on one and the same sequencing platform. In an earlier analysis of roughly 580 of the donors, high-throughput TCR beta sequencing was used to judge whether each TCR beta V gene segment behaved as functional or pseudogenic. Of the roughly 420 genotyped donors, roughly 76% were placed in the genetic ancestry cluster associated with self-reported Caucasian donors. The later analysis used no new phenotypic data to find candidate immune exposures, relying instead on TCR beta sequences and their occurrence across donors. Typing coverage varied by locus: roughly 620-640 donors for A, B, C, DRB1 and DQB1; 522 for DQA1; 600 to 610 for DPA1; approximately 490 for DPB1. HLA typing covered class I and class II loci at four-digit resolution. The study aimed to test whether signatures of past pathogen exposure could be identified by cataloging public T cell receptors. Genome-wide SNP genotypes for about 65% of the 666 donors were used in a later genetic analysis, which treated that subset as a discovery cohort.

Receptors were amplified or captured by the immunoSEQ multiplex PCR assay. A mixture of 60 forward primers for TCR Vbeta segments and 13 reverse primers for TCR Jbeta segments was used in the multiplex PCR. The CDR3 region of rearranged TCR beta genes was amplified from genomic DNA by a multiplex PCR assay. The amplified TCR beta libraries were sequenced on the Illumina HiSeq System as 87-base-pair reads. In the source study's methods: A later analysis tallied roughly 78 million unique TCR beta chains across the roughly 610 repertoires, and about 12 million of those chains were shared by two or more donors. Raw reads were error-corrected and collapsed into unique sequences by a nearest-neighbor algorithm in which closely related sequences were merged to remove PCR and sequencing errors. To assign V, D and J gene segments, CDR3 sequences were aligned to IMGT reference sequences. For a sequence to be retained, a match of at least six nucleotides was required to both a V gene segment and a J gene segment. A rearrangement counted as productive if the CDR3 had no stop codons and remained in frame with V and J, and every other rearrangement counted as non-productive. CDR3 was defined according to IMGT convention as the region running from the second conserved V-encoded cysteine to the conserved J-encoded phenylalanine. The earlier analysis of about 590 of the donors excluded sequences that lacked an unambiguous match to a single V gene segment. An earlier analysis of roughly 590 of the donors called V segments functional above 56.7% productive rearrangements and segregating when the between-donor standard deviation exceeded 5%. A statistical classification framework was built to diagnose cytomegalovirus status from the catalog of TCR beta chain sequences. V and J gene assignment, in a later analysis, came from comparing TCR nucleotide sequences with IMGT/GENE-DB human TR gene sequences. The TCRdist pipeline was used in a later analysis to assign CDR3 sequences and most-parsimonious VDJ recombination scenarios. In a later analysis, each TCR beta chain was defined by its CDR3 amino acid sequence together with its V-gene family, and reads without a unique V-gene family were excluded. As a way to deal with suspected cross-contamination and a sequencing artifact, a later analysis dropped 640 or so nucleotide sequences that were highly shared and had low generation probability. For each public chain, a later analysis derived a clonal expansion index from normalized ranks of inferred template counts within each repertoire. Generation probabilities in a later analysis came from a VDJ recombination model fitted to out-of-frame rearrangements, and those results were checked against IGoR. In a later analysis, hypergeometric tests were used to score TCR-TCR, TCR-HLA and TCR-CMV co-occurrence, with a repertoire-size bias correction applied to TCR pairs. To estimate false discovery rates, a later analysis permuted the HLA or CMV assignments 20 times. In a later analysis, co-occurring TCRs were grouped with DBSCAN, and TCRdist sequence similarity was added when clustering was performed within HLA-allele-positive subsets. Co-occurrence clustering excluded repertoires with fewer than 30,000 or more than 120,000 public chains, plus five with anomalous nucleotide sharing. TCRdb retrieved this table from immuneACCESS and kept in-frame rearrangements only. Not all clones are present; in checked studies, unresolved V genes account for under half, and no reason is known for the remainder. The DNA gave D and trimming, while V, J and clone size come from that table. The sample records 200,000 to 250,000 clones, about 83% of which are singletons. The ten largest clones represent roughly 1.3% of the sample.

Study-wide conclusions, independent of this receptor: In a later analysis, several top co-occurrence clusters were reported to appear linked to parvovirus B19, influenza, CMV and Epstein-Barr virus. A further reported finding was that TCR beta sequences accurately predicted the HLA-A and HLA-B alleles for most subjects in the first cohort. Roughly uniform sequencing depth across donors was assumed in presence/absence analyses, although this assumption may not hold. A later analysis found that most CMV-associated TCR beta chains appeared HLA-restricted, with HLA associations seemingly driven largely by CMV exposure. According to a later analysis, TCR association rates differed among HLA loci, with DRB1 alleles showing the most associated TCRs and HLA-C alleles showing the fewest. A later genetic analysis reported fewer N-insertions in productive TCRs among donors in an Asian-associated ancestry cluster than the approximately 670-donor mean. Specific HLA alleles were associated with more than 15,000 TCR beta sequences at a false discovery rate of 0.05 in a later analysis. Across donors, most TCR sequences were observed very rarely, whereas some public TCRs were present in many individuals. A total of fewer than 200 TCR beta chains were listed by the study as associated with cytomegalovirus. In this cohort, only TCR beta chains were sequenced, and detectable features were limited by the absence of alpha or paired-chain data. The earlier analysis of 587 of the donors excluded 15 to 20 rarely observed V segments, including chromosome 9 orphons, because counts were too low. A group of highly shared sequence variants was considered likely to be a technical artifact of the sequencing pipeline. Correlated functional status among segregating V segments might be attributable to linkage disequilibrium, but an unknown experimental factor could not be ruled out. In vitro tests confirmed that a few of the cytomegalovirus-associated TCR beta chains recognize cytomegalovirus antigens. When HLA alleles, especially DR and DQ, strongly co-occurred, attributing TCR associations to individual alleles was difficult. Because HLA typing was missing for some donors at each locus, association tests included only the typed subset. Some IMGT-functional V segments, including TRBV6-2 and TRBV6-3, could not be told apart with the 87-base-pair reads, so those segments were excluded. A later genetic analysis associated a missense DCLRE1C variant with V-gene and J-gene trimming of TCR beta chains, and an independent cohort replicated the association. According to the authors, the approach could potentially be generalized to other disease states and immunological phenotypes. Broadly in line with IMGT annotations, most TCR beta V segments showed up in productive rearrangements about 90% or about 30% of the time in an earlier analysis of 450 to 600 of the donors. Cytomegalovirus status was reported to be diagnosed by the classifier with high specificity and sensitivity in both the original and validation cohorts. For the cohort, immune exposure information was limited to CMV serostatus. In a later analysis, HLA-associated TCR beta chains were found to be more clonally expanded and to have lower generation probabilities than equally common non-associated chains.

In total, more than 500 healthy bone marrow donors made up the cohort. At the time of sampling, every cohort member was nominally healthy, though immune exposures that went unrecorded were likely present. Of the roughly 630 cohort members, about 290 had a positive CMV serostatus and 350 to 450 had a negative one, while no CMV serostatus was recorded for the donor. Every donor gave a peripheral blood sample, and the peripheral blood mononuclear cells from that sample were used for TCR beta sequencing. Genomic DNA extraction from the blood cell samples was performed with the Qiagen DNeasy Blood Extraction Kit. V drops 2 bases and J drops 12 bases, leaving 10 bases in between. From cysteine to phenylalanine, the CDR3 is 12 amino acids long. Of the read, only the CDR3 DNA is kept; its 36 bases are in frame from base 1. The germline V gene sets CDR1 to MDHEN and CDR2 to SYDVKM.

The sample consisted of PBMCs. The chain was built from TRBV28 and TRBJ1-4, with the D gene not confidently named. The source of this sequence is a human donor in good health. The CDR3 region reads CASSLVGVELFF. Here is the DNA: TGTGCCAGCAGTTTAGTCGGGGTGGAACTGTTTTTT.